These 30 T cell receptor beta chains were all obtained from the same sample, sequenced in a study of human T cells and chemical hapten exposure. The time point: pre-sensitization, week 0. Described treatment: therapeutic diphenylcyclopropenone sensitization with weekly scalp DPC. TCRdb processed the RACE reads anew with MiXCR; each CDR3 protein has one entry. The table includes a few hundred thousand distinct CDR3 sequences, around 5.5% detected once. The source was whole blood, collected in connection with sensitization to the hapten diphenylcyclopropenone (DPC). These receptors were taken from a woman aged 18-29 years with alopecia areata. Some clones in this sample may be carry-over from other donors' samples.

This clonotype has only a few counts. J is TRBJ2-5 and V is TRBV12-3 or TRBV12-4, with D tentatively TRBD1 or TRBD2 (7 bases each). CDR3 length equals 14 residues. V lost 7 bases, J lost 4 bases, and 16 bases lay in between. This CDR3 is CASTLGGGGETQYF. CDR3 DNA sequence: TGTGCCAGCACTCTGGGAGGGGGCGGAGAGACCCAGTACTTC.

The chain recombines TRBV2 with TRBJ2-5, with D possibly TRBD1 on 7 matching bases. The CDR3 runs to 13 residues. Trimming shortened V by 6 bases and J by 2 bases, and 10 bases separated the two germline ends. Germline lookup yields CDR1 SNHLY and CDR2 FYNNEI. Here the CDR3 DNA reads TGTGCCAGCAGGCGGGGACAGCAAGAGACCCAGTACTTC. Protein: CASRRGQQETQYF.

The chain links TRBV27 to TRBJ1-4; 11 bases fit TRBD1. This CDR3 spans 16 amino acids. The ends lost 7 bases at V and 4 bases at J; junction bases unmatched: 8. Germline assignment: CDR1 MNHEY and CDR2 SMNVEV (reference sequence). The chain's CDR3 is CASKDRGRRDNEKLFF. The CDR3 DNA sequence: TGTGCCAGCAAGGACAGGGGGCGCCGGGATAATGAAAAACTGTTTTTT.

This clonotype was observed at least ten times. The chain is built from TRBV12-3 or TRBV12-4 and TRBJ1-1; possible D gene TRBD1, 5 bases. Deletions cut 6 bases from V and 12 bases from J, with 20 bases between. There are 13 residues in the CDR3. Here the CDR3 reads CASSPSIRVKTFF. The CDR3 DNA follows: TGTGCCAGCAGCCCCTCCATCAGGGTCAAAACTTTCTTT.

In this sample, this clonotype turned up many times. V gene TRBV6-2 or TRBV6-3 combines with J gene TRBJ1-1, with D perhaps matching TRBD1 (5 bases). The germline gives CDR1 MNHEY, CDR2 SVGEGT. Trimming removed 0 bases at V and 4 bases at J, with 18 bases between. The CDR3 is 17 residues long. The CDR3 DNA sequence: TGTGCCAGCAGTTACTCTATCGGGGCCGCTCGGGGCACTGAAGCTTTCTTT. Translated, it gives CASSYSIGAARGTEAFF.

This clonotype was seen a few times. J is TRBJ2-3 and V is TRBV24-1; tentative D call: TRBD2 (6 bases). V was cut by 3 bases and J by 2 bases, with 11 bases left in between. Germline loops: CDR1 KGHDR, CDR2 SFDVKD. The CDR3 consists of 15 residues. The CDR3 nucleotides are TGTGCCACCAGTGATGGCAGGGACTTCACAGATACGCAGTATTTT. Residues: CATSDGRDFTDTQYF.

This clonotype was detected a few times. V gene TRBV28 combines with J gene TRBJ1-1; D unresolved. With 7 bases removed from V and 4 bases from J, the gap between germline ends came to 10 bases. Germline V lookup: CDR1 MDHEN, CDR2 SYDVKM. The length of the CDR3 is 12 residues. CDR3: CASNIWGTEAFF. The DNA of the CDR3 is TGTGCCAGCAACATCTGGGGCACTGAAGCTTTCTTT.

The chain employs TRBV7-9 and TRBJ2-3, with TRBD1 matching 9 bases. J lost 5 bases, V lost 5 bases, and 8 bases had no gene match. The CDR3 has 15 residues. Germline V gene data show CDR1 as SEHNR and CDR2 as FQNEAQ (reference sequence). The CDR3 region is CASSPGQGELDTQYF. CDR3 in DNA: TGTGCCAGCAGCCCGGGACAGGGCGAGTTAGATACGCAGTATTTT.

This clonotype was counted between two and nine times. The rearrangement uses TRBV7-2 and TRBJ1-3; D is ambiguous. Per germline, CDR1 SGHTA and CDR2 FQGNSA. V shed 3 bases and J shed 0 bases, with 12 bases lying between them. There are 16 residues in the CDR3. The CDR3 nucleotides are TGTGCCAGCAGCTTGGGAATGCTCTTCTCTGGAAACACCATATATTTT. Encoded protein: CASSLGMLFSGNTIYF.

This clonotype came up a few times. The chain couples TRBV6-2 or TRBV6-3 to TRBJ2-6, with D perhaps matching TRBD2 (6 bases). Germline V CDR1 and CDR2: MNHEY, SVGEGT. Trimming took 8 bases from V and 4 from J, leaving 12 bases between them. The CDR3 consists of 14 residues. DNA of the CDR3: TGTGCCAGCCGGGAGAGCCCGGGGGCCAACGTCCTGACTTTC. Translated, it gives CASRESPGANVLTF.

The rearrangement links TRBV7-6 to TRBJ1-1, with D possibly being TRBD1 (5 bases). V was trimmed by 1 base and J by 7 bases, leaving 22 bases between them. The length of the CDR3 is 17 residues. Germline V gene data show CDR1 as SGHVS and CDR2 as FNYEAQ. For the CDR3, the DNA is TGTGCCAGCAGCTTAGGGTTCAGGGCCCCTTTCGATGATGAAGCTTTCTTT. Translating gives CASSLGFRAPFDDEAFF.

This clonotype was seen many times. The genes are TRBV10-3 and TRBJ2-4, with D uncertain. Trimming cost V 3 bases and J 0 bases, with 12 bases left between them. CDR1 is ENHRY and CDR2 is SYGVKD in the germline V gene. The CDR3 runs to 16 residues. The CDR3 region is CAISDSLGLAKNIQYF. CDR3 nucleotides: TGTGCCATCAGTGATTCCCTTGGTTTAGCCAAAAACATTCAGTACTTC.

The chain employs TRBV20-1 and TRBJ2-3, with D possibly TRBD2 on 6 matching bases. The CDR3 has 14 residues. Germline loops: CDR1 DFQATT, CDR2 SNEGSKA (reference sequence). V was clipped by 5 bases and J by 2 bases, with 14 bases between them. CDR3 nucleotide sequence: TGCAGTGCTTTTCCTAGCGACTTCACAGATACGCAGTATTTT. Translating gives CSAFPSDFTDTQYF.

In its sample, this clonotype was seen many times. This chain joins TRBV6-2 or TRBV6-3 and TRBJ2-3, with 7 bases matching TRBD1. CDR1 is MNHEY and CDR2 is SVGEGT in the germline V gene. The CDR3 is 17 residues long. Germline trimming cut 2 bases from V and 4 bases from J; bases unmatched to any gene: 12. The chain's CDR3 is CASSYVRGGARSDTQYF. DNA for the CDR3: TGTGCCAGCAGTTACGTAAGAGGGGGCGCGAGGTCAGATACGCAGTATTTT.

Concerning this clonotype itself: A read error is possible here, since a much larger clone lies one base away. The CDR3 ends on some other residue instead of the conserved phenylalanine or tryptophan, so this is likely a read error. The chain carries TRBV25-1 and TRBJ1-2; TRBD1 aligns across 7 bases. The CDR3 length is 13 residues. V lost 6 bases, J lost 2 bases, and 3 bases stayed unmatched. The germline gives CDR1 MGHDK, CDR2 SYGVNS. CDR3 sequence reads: CASSPTGNYGYTI. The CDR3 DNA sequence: TGTGCCAGCAGCCCGACAGGGAACTATGGCTACACCATC.

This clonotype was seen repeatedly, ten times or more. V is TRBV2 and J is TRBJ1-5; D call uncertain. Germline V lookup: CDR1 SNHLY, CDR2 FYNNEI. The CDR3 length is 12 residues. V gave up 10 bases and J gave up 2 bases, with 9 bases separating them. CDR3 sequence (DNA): TGTGCCAATGGGGAGGGCAATCAGCCCCAGCATTTT. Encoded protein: CANGEGNQPQHF.

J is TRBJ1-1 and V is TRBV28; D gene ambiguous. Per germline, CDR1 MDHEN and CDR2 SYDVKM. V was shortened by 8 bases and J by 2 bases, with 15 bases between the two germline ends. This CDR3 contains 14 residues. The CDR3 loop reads CASRAWGSNTEAFF. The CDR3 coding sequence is TGTGCCAGCCGAGCATGGGGTTCAAACACTGAAGCTTTCTTT.

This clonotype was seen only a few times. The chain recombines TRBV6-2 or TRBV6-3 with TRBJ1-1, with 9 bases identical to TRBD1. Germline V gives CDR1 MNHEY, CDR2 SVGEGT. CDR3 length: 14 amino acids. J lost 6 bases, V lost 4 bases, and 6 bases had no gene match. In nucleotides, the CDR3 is TGTGCCAGCAGTTCACACAGGGGGCCCTCTGAAGCTTTCTTT. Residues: CASSSHRGPSEAFF.

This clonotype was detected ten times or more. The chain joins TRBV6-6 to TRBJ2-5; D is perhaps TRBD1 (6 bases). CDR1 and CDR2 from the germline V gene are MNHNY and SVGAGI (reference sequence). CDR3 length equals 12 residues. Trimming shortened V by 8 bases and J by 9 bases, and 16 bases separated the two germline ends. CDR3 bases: TGTGCCAGCGGAGACCAGGGGATGGCCCAGTACTTC. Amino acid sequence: CASGDQGMAQYF.

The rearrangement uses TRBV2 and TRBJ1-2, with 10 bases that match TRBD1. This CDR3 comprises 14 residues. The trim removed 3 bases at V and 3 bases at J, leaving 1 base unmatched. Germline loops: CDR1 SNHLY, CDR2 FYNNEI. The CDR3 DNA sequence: TGTGCCAGCAGTGATGGGACAGGGGACTATGGCTACACCTTC. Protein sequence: CASSDGTGDYGYTF.

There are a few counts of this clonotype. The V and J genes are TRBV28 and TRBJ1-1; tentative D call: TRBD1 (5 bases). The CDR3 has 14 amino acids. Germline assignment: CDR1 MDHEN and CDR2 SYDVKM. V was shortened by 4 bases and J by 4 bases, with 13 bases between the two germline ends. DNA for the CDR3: TGTGCCAGCAGTTCCGGGCCAGGGACCACTGAAGCTTTCTTT. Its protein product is CASSSGPGTTEAFF.

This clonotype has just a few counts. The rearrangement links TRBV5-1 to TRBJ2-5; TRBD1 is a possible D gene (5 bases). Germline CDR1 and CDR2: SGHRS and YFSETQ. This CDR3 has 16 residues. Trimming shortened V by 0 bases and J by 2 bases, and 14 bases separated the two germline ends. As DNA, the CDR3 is TGCGCCAGCAGCTTGGAAAGATCAGGGCTACAAGAGACCCAGTACTTC. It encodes CASSLERSGLQETQYF. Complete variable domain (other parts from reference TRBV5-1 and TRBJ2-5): KAGVTQTPRYLIKTRGQQVTLSCSPISGHRSVSWYQQTPGQGLQFLFEYFSETQRNKGNFPGRFSGRQFSNSRSEMNVSTLELGDSALYLCASSLERSGLQETQYFGPGTRLLVL.

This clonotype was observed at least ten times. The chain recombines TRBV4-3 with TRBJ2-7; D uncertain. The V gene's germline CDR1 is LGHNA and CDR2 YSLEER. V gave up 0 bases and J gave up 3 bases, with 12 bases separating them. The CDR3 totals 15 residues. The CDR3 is CASSQERGIYYEQYF. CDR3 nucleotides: TGCGCCAGCAGCCAAGAGAGAGGAATATACTACGAGCAGTACTTC.

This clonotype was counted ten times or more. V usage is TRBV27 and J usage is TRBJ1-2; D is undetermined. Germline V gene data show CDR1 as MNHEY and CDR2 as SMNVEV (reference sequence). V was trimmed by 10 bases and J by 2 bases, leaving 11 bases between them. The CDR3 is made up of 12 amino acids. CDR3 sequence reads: CATVDGNYGYTF. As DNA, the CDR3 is TGTGCCACCGTGGACGGGAACTATGGCTACACCTTC.

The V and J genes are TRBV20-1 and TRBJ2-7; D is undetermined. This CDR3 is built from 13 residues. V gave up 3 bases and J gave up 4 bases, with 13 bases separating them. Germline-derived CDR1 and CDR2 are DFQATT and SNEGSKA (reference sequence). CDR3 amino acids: CSASTAPRYEQYF. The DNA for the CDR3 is TGCAGTGCTAGCACGGCTCCCCGGTACGAGCAGTACTTC.

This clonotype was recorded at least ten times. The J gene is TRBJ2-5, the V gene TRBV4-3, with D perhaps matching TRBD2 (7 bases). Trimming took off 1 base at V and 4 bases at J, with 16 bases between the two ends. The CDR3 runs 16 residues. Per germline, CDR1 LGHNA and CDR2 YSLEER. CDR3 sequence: CASSQARGGAAETQYF. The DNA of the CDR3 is TGCGCCAGCAGCCAAGCTAGGGGGGGGGCAGCAGAGACCCAGTACTTC.

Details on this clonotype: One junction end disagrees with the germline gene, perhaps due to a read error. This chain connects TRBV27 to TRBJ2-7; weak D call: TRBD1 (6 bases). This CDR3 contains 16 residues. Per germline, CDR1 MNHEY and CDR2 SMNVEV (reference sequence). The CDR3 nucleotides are TGTGTCAGCAGTTCCGATCTCAGACAGGAAACCTACGAGCAGTACTTC. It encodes CVSSSDLRQETYEQYF.

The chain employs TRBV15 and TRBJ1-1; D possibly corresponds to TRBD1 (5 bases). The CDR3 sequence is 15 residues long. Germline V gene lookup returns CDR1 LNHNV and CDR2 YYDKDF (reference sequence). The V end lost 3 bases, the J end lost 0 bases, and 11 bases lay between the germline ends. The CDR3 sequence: CATSRTVNLNTEAFF. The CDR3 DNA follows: TGTGCCACCAGCAGGACAGTGAATCTGAACACTGAAGCTTTCTTT.

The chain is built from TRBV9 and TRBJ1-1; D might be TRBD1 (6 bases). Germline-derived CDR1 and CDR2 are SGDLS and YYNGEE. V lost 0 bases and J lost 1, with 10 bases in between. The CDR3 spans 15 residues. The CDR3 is CASSVGNRANTEAFF. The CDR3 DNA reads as TGTGCCAGCAGCGTAGGCAACAGGGCGAACACTGAAGCTTTCTTT.

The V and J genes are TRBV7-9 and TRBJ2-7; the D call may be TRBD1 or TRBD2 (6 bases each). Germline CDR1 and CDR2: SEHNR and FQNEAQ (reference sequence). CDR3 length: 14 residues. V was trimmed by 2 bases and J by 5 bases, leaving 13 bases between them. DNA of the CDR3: TGTGCCAGCAGCTTATCGGGGGCGCTGAACGAGCAGTACTTC. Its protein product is CASSLSGALNEQYF.